This entry lists 8 T cell receptor beta chains sequenced from one sample in a study of regulatory T cells in long-lasting Graves disease. Relying on iRepertoire HTBI primers and Arm-PCR of CDR3 regions, the team built TCR beta libraries. From the multiplex PCR reads, TCRdb called clonotypes with MiXCR, one entry per CDR3 protein. The data contain roughly 500,000 distinct CDR3 sequences, roughly 13% of them singletons. Time point defined: newly diagnosed GD, antithyroid drugs for less than 3 months. From PBMCs, RNA was extracted and then used to make the TCR library. This sample also appeared in a second study, on T cells in Graves' hyperthyroidism and ophthalmopathy.

The material sequenced was peripheral blood mononuclear cells (PBMCs), taken at new diagnosis, from a patient treated with antithyroid drugs. These receptors were obtained from a man aged 25-40 years with Graves disease.

This chain connects TRBV4-1 to TRBJ2-5; TRBD2 is a possible D gene (6 bases). The germline CDR1 and CDR2 sequences are MGHRA and YSYEKL. The V end was cut by 0 bases, the J end by 7 bases, with 15 bases between. This CDR3 has 15 residues. In DNA, the CDR3 is TGCGCCAGCAGCCAAGACGGCAGCGGGTCAACGACCCAGTACTTC. Protein sequence: CASSQDGSGSTTQYF.

The V call is TRBV5-1, the J call TRBJ2-1; no firm D call. V was cut by 2 bases and J by 0 bases, with 9 bases left in between. Germline loops: CDR1 SGHRS, CDR2 YFSETQ. The CDR3 contains 15 residues. The CDR3 nucleotides are TGCGCCAGCAGCTTCGGGTGGAGCTCCTACAATGAGCAGTTCTTC. It codes for CASSFGWSSYNEQFF.

At least ten counts were recorded for this clonotype. The chain joins TRBV6-5 to TRBJ2-3; 14 bases agree with TRBD2. Germline trimming cut 2 bases from V and 1 base from J; bases unmatched to any gene: 11. This CDR3 has 20 amino acids. CDR1 is MNHEY, CDR2 SVGAGI, per germline. The CDR3: CASSYRDRGLAGVGTDTQYF. CDR3 DNA: TGTGCCAGCAGTTACCGGGACAGGGGACTAGCGGGAGTTGGCACAGATACGCAGTATTTT.

This clonotype was seen at least ten times. The chain couples TRBV29-1 to TRBJ1-2, with a tentative D call TRBD1 (6 bases). Per the germline V gene, CDR1 is SQVTM and CDR2 is ANQGSEA. The CDR3 contains 11 residues. Trimming left V 7 bases short and J 6 bases short, with 12 bases between. DNA for the CDR3: TGCAGCGGAGCCGGGACAAATGGCTACACCTTC. Translated: CSGAGTNGYTF.

The CDR3 sequence is CASSERRGQETYGYTF. CDR3 in DNA: TGTGCCAGCAGTGAACGGCGAGGACAGGAGACATATGGCTACACCTTC. The rearrangement joins TRBV25-1 to TRBJ1-2; the match to TRBD1 covers 7 bases. This CDR3 region has 16 residues. CDR1 is MGHDK and CDR2 is SYGVNS in the germline V gene. Unmatched junction bases numbered 11, after V lost 2 bases and J lost 5 bases.

To note about this clonotype: Possible read error: a much larger clone is one base away. The chain couples TRBV7-9 to TRBJ2-5; 12 bases align to TRBD1. This CDR3 spans 16 amino acids. Per germline, CDR1 SEHNR and CDR2 FQNEAQ (reference sequence). The V and J ends lost 6 bases and 11 bases, in that order; junction bases with no gene match: 16. The CDR3 protein is CASSTPGQGAYNEQYF. In nucleotides, the CDR3 is TGTGCCAGCAGTACACCGGGACAGGGGGCCTACAATGAGCAGTACTTC.

The chain links TRBV20-1 to TRBJ2-5, with D maybe TRBD1 (6 bases). V shed 6 bases and J shed 0 bases, with 8 bases lying between them. The CDR3 is made up of 12 amino acids. The germline V gene encodes CDR1 DFQATT and CDR2 SNEGSKA (reference sequence). CDR3 in amino acids: CSAGQNQETQYF. The CDR3 DNA follows: TGCAGTGCAGGACAGAACCAAGAGACCCAGTACTTC.

This clonotype was seen repeatedly, ten times or more. The gene calls are TRBV11-1 and TRBJ2-3, with 10 bases fitting TRBD2. TRBJ2-5 explains the end of the DNA better; the J call may be wrong. Germline CDR1 reads SGHAT; CDR2 reads FQDESV (reference sequence). The CDR3 totals 14 residues. This chain's CDR3 is CASSQGLATETQYF. CDR3 DNA: TGTGCCAGCAGCCAGGGACTAGCGACCGAGACCCAGTACTTC.